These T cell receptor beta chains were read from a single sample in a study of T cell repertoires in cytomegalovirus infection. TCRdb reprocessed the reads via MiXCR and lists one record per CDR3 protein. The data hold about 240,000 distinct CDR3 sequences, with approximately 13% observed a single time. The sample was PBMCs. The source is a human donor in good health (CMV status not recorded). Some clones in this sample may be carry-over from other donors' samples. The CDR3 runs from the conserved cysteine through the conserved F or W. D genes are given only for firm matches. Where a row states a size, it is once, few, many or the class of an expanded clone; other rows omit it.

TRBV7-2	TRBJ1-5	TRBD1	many	CASSSGTGVNQPQHF	TGTGCCAGCAGCTCCGGGACAGGGGTCAATCAGCCCCAGCATTTT
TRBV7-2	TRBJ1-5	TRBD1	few	CASSPRQGFNQPQHF	TGTGCCAGCAGCCCCCGACAGGGTTTCAATCAGCCCCAGCATTTT
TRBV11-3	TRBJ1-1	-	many	CASSFRTTNTEAFF	TGTGCCAGCAGCTTCCGGACGACGAACACTGAAGCTTTCTTT
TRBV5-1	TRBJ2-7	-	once	CASSLVQGGYEQYF	TGCGCCAGCAGCTTGGTCCAGGGGGGCTACGAGCAGTACTTC
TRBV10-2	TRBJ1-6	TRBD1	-	CASRDTGANSPLHF	TGCGCCAGCAGGGATACAGGGGCTAATTCACCCCTCCACTTT
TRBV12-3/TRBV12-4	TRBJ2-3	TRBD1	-	CASRNTGADTQYF	TGTGCCAGCAGAAATACAGGGGCAGATACGCAGTATTTT
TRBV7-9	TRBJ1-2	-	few	CASSSTEANYGYTF	TGTGCCAGCAGCTCGACGGAAGCTAACTATGGCTACACCTTC
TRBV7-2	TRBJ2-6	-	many	CASSFRSATSGANVLTF	TGTGCCAGCAGCTTCCGGTCCGCGACCTCTGGGGCCAACGTCCTGACTTTC
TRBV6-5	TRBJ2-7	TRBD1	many	CASSYRSTGGSYEQYF	TGTGCCAGCAGTTACCGATCGACAGGGGGCAGCTACGAGCAGTACTTC
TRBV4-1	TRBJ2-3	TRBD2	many	CASSQEGDSGRADTADTQYF	TGCGCCAGCAGCCAAGAGGGAGATAGCGGGAGGGCCGATACCGCAGATACGCAGTATTTT
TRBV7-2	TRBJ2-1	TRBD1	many	CASSLNRGPGEQFF	TGTGCCAGCAGCTTAAACAGGGGGCCCGGTGAGCAGTTCTTC
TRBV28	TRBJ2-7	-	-	CASSPDNEQYF	TGTGCCAGCAGTCCAGACAATGAGCAGTACTTC
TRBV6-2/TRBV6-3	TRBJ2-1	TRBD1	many	CASSPGTGGSNEQFF	TGTGCCAGCAGCCCCGGTACAGGGGGAAGCAATGAGCAGTTCTTC
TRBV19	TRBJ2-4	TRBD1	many	CASSRQGVRDIQYF	TGTGCCAGTAGTCGACAGGGGGTCAGGGACATTCAGTACTTC
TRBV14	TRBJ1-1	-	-	CASRRSMNTEAFF	TGTGCCAGCAGACGGAGCATGAACACTGAAGCTTTCTTT
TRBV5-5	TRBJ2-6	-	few	CASSFQGTPGANVLTF	TGTGCCAGCAGCTTCCAGGGAACCCCTGGGGCCAACGTCCTGACTTTC
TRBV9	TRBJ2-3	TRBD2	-	CASSVSSGRGTDTQYF	TGTGCCAGCAGCGTGAGTAGCGGGAGAGGCACAGATACGCAGTATTTT
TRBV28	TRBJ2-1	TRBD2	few	CASSSRLSGIEQFF	TGTGCCAGCAGTTCCCGGCTTAGCGGGATTGAGCAGTTCTTC